This T cell receptor (beta chain) was captured in a study of T cell responses to AZD1222 COVID-19 vaccine. V gave up 1 base and J gave up 2 bases, with 10 bases separating them. The CDR3 spans 15 residues. CDR1 is KGHSH, CDR2 LQKENI, per germline. Sequencing used immunoSEQ multiplex PCR; TCRdb keeps in-frame clones, though not all of them. The data hold more than 110,000 clones, with approximately 90% observed a single time. This specimen consisted of peripheral blood, obtained on day 0 of AZD1222 vaccination. The chain is built from TRBV18 and TRBJ2-3, with D maybe TRBD1 (6 bases). The receptor was derived from an adult in good health. The CDR3 is CASSPRTATTDTQYF. In DNA, the CDR3 is TGTGCCAGCTCACCACGGACAGCTACCACAGATACGCAGTATTTT.